The source of this T cell receptor (beta chain) is a study of CD8 T cells in Susac syndrome. When the RNA was reverse transcribed, random hexamers were used with an input of about 0.5 to 1 ug. Amplification of TCR beta CDR3 by immunoSEQ multiplex PCR spanned 54 Vbeta and 13 Jbeta. Each CDR3 protein is one row after TCRdb ran MiXCR on the immunoSEQ multiplex PCR reads. The sample lists about 290,000 distinct CDR3 sequences, roughly 85% occurring once. The T cells that were sequenced for TCR beta were CD8+ and CD4+ cells from blood. Multiple sclerosis controls were treatment-naive patients with stable or active relapsing-remitting disease. The CD8+ and CD4+ T cells were isolated magnetically using a negative isolation approach, whereas the TEMRA cells were enriched by FACS. Trimming pared 0 bases from V and 3 bases from J, leaving 19 bases between. CDR1 and CDR2 from the germline V gene are SGHDT and YYEEEE. CDR3 length: 17 amino acids.

Sequencing input: CD8+ T cells from PBMCs. The clonotype was recovered from a human donor with multiple sclerosis. The chain uses TRBV5-6 and TRBJ2-7; tentatively, D is TRBD1 (7 bases). In DNA form, the CDR3 reads TGTGCCAGCAGCTTGGGGGAGGTCCCCGGGACAGACTACGAGCAGTACTTC. Its translation: CASSLGEVPGTDYEQYF. Full variable domain (remainder filled in from reference TRBV5-6 and TRBJ2-7): DAGVTQSPTHLIKTRGQQVTLRCSPKSGHDTVSWYQQALGQGPQFIFQYYEEEERQRGNFPDRFSGHQFPNYSSELNVNALLLGDSALYLCASSLGEVPGTDYEQYFGPGTRLTVT.